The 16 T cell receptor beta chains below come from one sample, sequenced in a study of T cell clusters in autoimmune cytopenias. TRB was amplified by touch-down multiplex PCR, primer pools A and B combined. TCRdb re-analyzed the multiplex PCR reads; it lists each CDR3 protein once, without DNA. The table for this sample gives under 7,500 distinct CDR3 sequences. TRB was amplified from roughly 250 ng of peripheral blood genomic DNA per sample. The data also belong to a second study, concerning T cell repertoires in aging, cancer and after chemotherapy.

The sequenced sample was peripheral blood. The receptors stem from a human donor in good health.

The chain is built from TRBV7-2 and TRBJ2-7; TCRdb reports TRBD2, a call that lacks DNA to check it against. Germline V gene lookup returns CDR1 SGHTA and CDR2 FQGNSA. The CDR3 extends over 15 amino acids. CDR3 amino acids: CASSRTGGGPYEQYF.

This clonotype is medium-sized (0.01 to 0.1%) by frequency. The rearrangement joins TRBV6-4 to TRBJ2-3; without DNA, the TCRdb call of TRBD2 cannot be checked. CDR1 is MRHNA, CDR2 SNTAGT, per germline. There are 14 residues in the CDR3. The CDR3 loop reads CASSDGDSMDTQYF.

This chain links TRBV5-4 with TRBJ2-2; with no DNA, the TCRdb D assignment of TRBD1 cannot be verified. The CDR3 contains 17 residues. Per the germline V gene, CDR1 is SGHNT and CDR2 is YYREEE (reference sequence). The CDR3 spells CASSLGRGQVGTGELFF.

This chain's CDR3 is CASSYRAPGLVLGETQYF. The V and J genes are TRBV6-5 and TRBJ2-5; as DNA is missing, the TRBD2 call by TCRdb cannot be tested. The CDR3 is 18 residues long. The germline V gene encodes CDR1 MNHEY and CDR2 SVGAGI.

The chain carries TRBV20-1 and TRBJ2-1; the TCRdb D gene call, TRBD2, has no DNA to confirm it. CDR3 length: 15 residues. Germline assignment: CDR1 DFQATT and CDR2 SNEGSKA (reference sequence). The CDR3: CSASSQRGINNEQFF.

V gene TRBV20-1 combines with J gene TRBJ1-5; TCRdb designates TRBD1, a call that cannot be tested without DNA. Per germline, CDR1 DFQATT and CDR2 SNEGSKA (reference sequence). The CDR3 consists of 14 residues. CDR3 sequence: CSARFAQADQPQHF.

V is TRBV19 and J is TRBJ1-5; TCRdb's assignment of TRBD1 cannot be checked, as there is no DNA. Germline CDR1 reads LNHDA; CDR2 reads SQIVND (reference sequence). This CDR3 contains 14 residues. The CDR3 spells CASSRTIQQQPQHF. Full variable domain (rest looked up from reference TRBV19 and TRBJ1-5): DGGITQSPKYLFRKEGQNVTLSCEQNLNHDAMYWYRQDPGQGLRLIYYSQIVNDFQKGDIAEGYSVSREKKESFPLTVTSAQKNPTAFYLCASSRTIQQQPQHFGDGTRLSIL.

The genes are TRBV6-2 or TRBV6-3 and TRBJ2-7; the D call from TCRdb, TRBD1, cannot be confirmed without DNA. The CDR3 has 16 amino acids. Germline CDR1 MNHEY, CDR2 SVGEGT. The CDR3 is CASSGQDLAPLYEQYF.

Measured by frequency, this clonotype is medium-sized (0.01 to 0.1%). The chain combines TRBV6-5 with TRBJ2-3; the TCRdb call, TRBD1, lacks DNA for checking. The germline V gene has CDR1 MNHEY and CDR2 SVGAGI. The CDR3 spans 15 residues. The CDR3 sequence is CASSERTGDSDTQYF.

CDR3 region: CSANHRGDHNEQFF. The chain employs TRBV20-1 and TRBJ2-7; the TCRdb D gene call, TRBD1, has no DNA to confirm it. Germline values: CDR1 DFQATT, CDR2 SNEGSKA (reference sequence). The CDR3 covers 14 residues.

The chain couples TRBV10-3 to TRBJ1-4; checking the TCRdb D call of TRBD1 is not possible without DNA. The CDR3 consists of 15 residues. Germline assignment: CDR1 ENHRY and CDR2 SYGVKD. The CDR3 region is CAISKEGGLYEKLFF.

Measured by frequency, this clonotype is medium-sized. This chain's CDR3 is CASSLRDSYEQYF. The V and J genes are TRBV27 and TRBJ2-7; TCRdb picks TRBD1, but there is no DNA to check that call. The CDR3 is made up of 13 amino acids. CDR1 is MNHEY, CDR2 SMNVEV, per germline (reference sequence).

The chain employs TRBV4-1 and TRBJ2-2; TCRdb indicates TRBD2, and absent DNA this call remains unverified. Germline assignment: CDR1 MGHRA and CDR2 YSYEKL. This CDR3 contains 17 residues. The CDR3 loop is CASSPTHAETRVGELFF.

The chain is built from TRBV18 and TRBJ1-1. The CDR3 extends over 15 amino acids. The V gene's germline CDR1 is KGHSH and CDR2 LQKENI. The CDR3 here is CASSPPYDGNTEAFF.

This CDR3 reads CASSLGRDSSYEQYF. The chain links TRBV5-1 to TRBJ2-7; no DNA is available, so the TRBD1 call from TCRdb remains unchecked. CDR1 and CDR2 from the germline V gene are SGHRS and YFSETQ. This CDR3 has 15 amino acids.

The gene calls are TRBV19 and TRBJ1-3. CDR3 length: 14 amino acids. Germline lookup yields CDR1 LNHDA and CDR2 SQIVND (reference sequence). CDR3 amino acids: CASSTDRSGNTIYF.